Detailed here is one T cell receptor beta chain. These data belong to a study of T cells expressing NK-cell markers. Study-wide background: Underlying the TCR beta repertoires were sorted CD3+CD56+NKG2C+, CD3+CD56+NKG2C- and CD3+CD56-NKG2C+ T cells. Eight donors were sequenced, seven testing HCMV-seropositive and one testing seronegative.

Germline V CDR1 and CDR2: LNHNV, YYDKDF (reference sequence). This CDR3 contains 15 residues. The cDNA for TCR beta came from 5'RACE template switching with UMIs. TCRdb processed the 5' RACE reads again and assigns one entry to each CDR3 protein, with no DNA. The ten most abundant clones cover 5% to 5.5% of a sample with 350,000 to 450,000 distinct CDR3 sequences. This TCR derives from a man aged 18-70 years in good health. The genes are TRBV15 and TRBJ2-7. Sequences were obtained from blood T cells: a sorted CD56 or NKG2C T cell subset, CD4+ or CD8+ T cells, or bulk PBMC T cells (not recorded which). CDR3 residues: CATSRDVRVSYEQYF.